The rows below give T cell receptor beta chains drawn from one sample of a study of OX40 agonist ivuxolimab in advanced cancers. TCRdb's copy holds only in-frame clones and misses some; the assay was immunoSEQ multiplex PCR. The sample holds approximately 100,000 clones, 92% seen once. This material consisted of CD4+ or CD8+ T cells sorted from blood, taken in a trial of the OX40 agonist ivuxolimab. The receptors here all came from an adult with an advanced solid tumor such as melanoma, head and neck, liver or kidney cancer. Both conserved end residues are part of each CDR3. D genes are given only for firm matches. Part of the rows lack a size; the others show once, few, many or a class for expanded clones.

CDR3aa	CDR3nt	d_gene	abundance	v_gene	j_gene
CASSPRIGADTQYF	TGTGCCAGCAGCCCCCGGATCGGGGCAGATACGCAGTATTTT	-	-	TRBV9	TRBJ2-3
CASSGSGAGVYNEQFF	TGTGCCAGTAGTGGCTCCGGGGCGGGAGTCTACAATGAGCAGTTCTTC	TRBD2	-	TRBV19	TRBJ2-1
CASSLRHRATPNEQFF	TGTGCCAGCAGCTTGAGGCACAGGGCAACACCCAATGAGCAGTTCTTC	-	-	TRBV7-8	TRBJ2-1
CASSFPPEGRKETQYF	TGTGCCAGCAGCTTCCCCCCCGAGGGGCGTAAAGAGACCCAGTACTTC	-	-	TRBV7-8	TRBJ2-5
CASSLSNEQFF	TGTGCCAGCAGCCTAAGCAATGAGCAGTTCTTC	-	-	TRBV11-2	TRBJ2-1
CASSKRTGSPLHF	TGTGCCAGCAGCAAGAGGACAGGTTCACCCCTCCACTTT	TRBD1	-	TRBV7-2	TRBJ1-6
CASSDSTNSPLHF	TGTGCCAGCAGTGACTCGACAAATTCACCCCTCCACTTT	-	few	TRBV6-4	TRBJ1-6
CASSQDGRALEPQHF	TGTGCCAGCAGCCAAGATGGTCGGGCTTTAGAGCCCCAGCATTTT	-	-	TRBV4-2	TRBJ1-5
CSARFPDGYTF	TGCAGTGCTAGATTCCCCGACGGCTACACCTTC	-	-	TRBV20-1	TRBJ1-2
CASSRERRNTGELFF	TGTGCCAGCAGCAGAGAAAGACGGAACACCGGGGAGCTGTTTTTT	-	-	TRBV5-6	TRBJ2-2
CASTGGRRDNEQFF	TGTGCCAGTACCGGGGGGCGCAGAGACAATGAGCAGTTCTTC	-	few	TRBV19	TRBJ2-1
CASSGSSSYEQYF	TGTGCCAGCAGTGGGTCGAGCTCCTACGAGCAGTACTTC	-	-	TRBV6-1	TRBJ2-7
CASSVDSPSNTIYF	TGTGCCAGCAGCGTCGACAGCCCATCAAACACCATATATTTT	-	-	TRBV9	TRBJ1-3
CATSRGQGNNEQFF	TGTGCCACCAGCAGGGGACAGGGTAACAATGAGCAGTTCTTC	TRBD1	-	TRBV15	TRBJ2-1
CASSPQEGKETQYF	TGTGCCAGCTCACCACAGGAGGGGAAAGAGACCCAGTACTTC	-	-	TRBV18	TRBJ2-5